The rows below give T cell receptor beta chains drawn from one sample of a study of T cells in Graves' hyperthyroidism and ophthalmopathy. TCRdb redid the calling of the multiplex PCR reads with MiXCR, one entry per CDR3 protein. The repertoire holds 500,000 to 550,000 distinct CDR3 sequences, less than 25% seen once, with 26% in the top ten. The sequencing input was blood. These receptors were obtained from a man aged 18 to 29 with Graves' hyperthyroidism. Each CDR3 is given with its conserved first and last residue. Each record gives: J gene, V gene, clone size, D gene, CDR3 protein, CDR3 DNA. D genes are given only for firm matches. Rows may omit the clone size; those that give it use once, few, many or a size class.

TRBJ1-1	TRBV6-2/TRBV6-3	-	-	CASSYVQRTEAFF	TGTGCCAGCAGTTACGTACAGAGGACTGAAGCTTTCTTT
TRBJ1-2	TRBV10-3	few	TRBD1	CAIRNEDRAYGYTF	TGTGCCATCAGGAATGAGGACAGGGCATATGGCTACACCTTC
TRBJ2-5	TRBV7-2	-	-	CASTSAETQYF	TGTGCCAGCACCAGTGCTGAGACCCAGTACTTC
TRBJ2-5	TRBV11-2	once	TRBD1	CASIFGQGTRETQYF	TGTGCCAGCATCTTCGGACAGGGGACACGAGAGACCCAGTACTTC
TRBJ1-1	TRBV30	many	-	CAWSGEREAFF	TGTGCCTGGAGCGGGGAGCGAGAAGCTTTCTTT
TRBJ2-7	TRBV20-1	-	-	CSALIPGPRSSYEQYF	TGCAGTGCTCTAATCCCGGGACCCAGATCATCCTACGAGCAGTACTTC
TRBJ1-6	TRBV19	-	-	CASSSAGSSYNSPLHF	TGTGCCAGTAGTTCAGCGGGCAGCTCCTATAATTCACCCCTCCACTTT
TRBJ1-5	TRBV28	many	-	CASSPAYQGRQPQHF	TGTGCCAGCAGTCCCGCGTATCAGGGACGGCAGCCCCAGCATTTT
TRBJ1-1	TRBV10-3	few	-	CAISRTETPEAFF	TGTGCCATCAGCCGGACAGAAACCCCTGAAGCTTTCTTT
TRBJ1-1	TRBV7-9	many	TRBD1	CASRVTGGLYTEAFF	TGTGCCAGCAGAGTGACAGGGGGCCTGTACACTGAAGCTTTCTTT
TRBJ1-5	TRBV28	few	-	CASSETFNQPQHF	TGTGCCAGCAGTGAAACTTTCAATCAGCCCCAGCATTTT
TRBJ1-1	TRBV6-1	many	-	CATLWGGTEAFF	TGTGCCACCCTGTGGGGGGGAACTGAAGCTTTCTTT
TRBJ2-7	TRBV4-2	-	-	CASSQDWQATPSYEQYF	TGTGCCAGCAGCCAAGATTGGCAGGCCACCCCATCCTACGAGCAGTACTTC
TRBJ2-7	TRBV6-5	few	-	CASSYLRRGEQYF	TGTGCCAGCAGTTACTTGCGTCGTGGCGAGCAGTACTTC
TRBJ2-5	TRBV6-1	-	TRBD1	CASRDRDRVQETQYF	TGTGCCAGCAGAGATCGGGACAGGGTTCAAGAGACCCAGTACTTC
TRBJ1-2	TRBV12-3/TRBV12-4	many	TRBD1	CASSISPGTANYGYTF	TGTGCCAGCAGTATATCCCCCGGGACAGCTAACTATGGCTACACCTTC
TRBJ2-7	TRBV19	many	-	CASSSRTTYEQYF	TGTGCCAGTAGTTCCCGGACCACGTACGAGCAGTACTTC
TRBJ2-5	TRBV20-1	-	TRBD2	CSARDLSGGTRETQYF	TGCAGTGCTAGAGATCTCAGCGGGGGGACTCGAGAGACCCAGTACTTC
TRBJ1-5	TRBV28	many	-	CASTQSNQPQHF	TGTGCCAGCACCCAGAGCAATCAGCCCCAGCATTTT
TRBJ1-5	TRBV6-1	-	-	CASSLRVGVQPQHF	TGTGCCAGCTCCCTGAGGGTAGGGGTTCAGCCCCAGCATTTT
TRBJ1-1	TRBV25-1	many	-	CASSAGEVTEAFF	TGTGCCAGCAGCGCAGGGGAGGTCACTGAAGCTTTCTTT
TRBJ1-5	TRBV15	-	TRBD1	CATSSDRARNQPQHF	TGTGCCACCAGCAGTGACAGGGCCCGCAATCAGCCCCAGCATTTT
TRBJ2-7	TRBV27	many	TRBD2	CASSFSWTSDEQYF	TGTGCCAGCAGTTTTAGCTGGACTAGTGACGAGCAGTACTTC
TRBJ1-1	TRBV12-3/TRBV12-4	many	-	CASSSWVGGTEAFF	TGTGCCAGCAGTTCTTGGGTAGGCGGCACTGAAGCTTTCTTT
TRBJ2-7	TRBV28	many	-	CASSSETSGGSEQYF	TGTGCCAGCAGCTCTGAAACAAGTGGCGGAAGCGAGCAGTACTTC
TRBJ1-5	TRBV6-1	many	-	CASKTGFGGNQPQHF	TGTGCCAGCAAAACAGGGTTTGGCGGCAATCAGCCCCAGCATTTT
TRBJ2-2	TRBV20-1	-	-	CSARGGKHLNTGELFF	TGCAGTGCTCGAGGGGGGAAACACCTCAACACCGGGGAGCTGTTTTTT
TRBJ1-1	TRBV20-1	-	TRBD1	CSARTGPTEAFF	TGCAGTGCAAGGACAGGGCCCACTGAAGCTTTCTTT
TRBJ1-2	TRBV10-3	-	-	CAISQGTPNYGYTF	TGTGCCATCAGTCAGGGGACGCCAAACTATGGCTACACCTTC
TRBJ2-2	TRBV27	many	-	CASSSHKGDTGELFF	TGTGCCAGCAGTTCCCACAAGGGGGACACCGGGGAGCTGTTTTTT
TRBJ2-5	TRBV5-4	-	-	CASSTGREETQYF	TGTGCCAGCAGCACCGGACGTGAAGAGACCCAGTACTTC
TRBJ2-6	TRBV4-1	-	TRBD2	CASSQSTSGPSGANVLTF	TGCGCCAGCAGCCAGAGCACTAGCGGCCCCTCTGGGGCCAACGTCCTGACTTTC
TRBJ2-7	TRBV5-1	once	TRBD1	CASSFLGTGPYEQYF	TGCGCCAGCAGCTTCCTCGGGACAGGGCCCTACGAGCAGTACTTC
TRBJ2-7	TRBV28	-	TRBD2	CASSDSGRPYEQYF	TGTGCCAGCAGTGATAGCGGGAGGCCCTACGAGCAGTACTTC
TRBJ2-7	TRBV28	once	-	CASSQYLTEQYF	TGTGCCAGCAGTCAATACCTCACCGAGCAGTACTTC
TRBJ2-5	TRBV11-3	many	TRBD1	CASSLYAGTGTQYF	TGTGCCAGCAGCTTATACGCGGGGACAGGGACCCAGTACTTC
TRBJ1-2	TRBV30	many	-	CAWIGLNYGYTF	TGTGCCTGGATTGGCCTCAACTATGGCTACACCTTC
TRBJ2-7	TRBV28	many	TRBD2	CASSPSGGAGYEQYF	TGTGCCAGCAGTCCTAGCGGGGGGGCAGGGTACGAGCAGTACTTC
TRBJ2-7	TRBV2	once	-	CASRGTGVLLAGVYEQYF	TGTGCCAGCAGGGGGACAGGGGTCCTACTAGCGGGAGTTTACGAGCAGTACTTC
TRBJ1-1	TRBV27	-	-	CASSPLGGGAFF	TGTGCCAGCAGTCCCCTTGGAGGGGGAGCTTTCTTT
TRBJ2-2	TRBV12-3/TRBV12-4	-	-	CASRFGRGTGELFF	TGTGCCAGCAGGTTCGGTAGAGGGACCGGGGAGCTGTTTTTT
TRBJ2-2	TRBV7-8	few	TRBD1	CASSFRDRVTGELFF	TGTGCCAGCAGCTTCCGGGACAGGGTCACCGGGGAGCTGTTTTTT
TRBJ2-7	TRBV6-1	-	TRBD1	CAGAPGQGGEQYF	TGTGCCGGAGCACCGGGACAGGGGGGAGAGCAGTACTTC
TRBJ1-2	TRBV11-2	few	TRBD1	CASSLDIQGAGGYTF	TGTGCCAGCAGCTTAGATATACAGGGGGCAGGTGGCTACACCTTC
TRBJ2-7	TRBV7-9	many	-	CASSLATGGTREQYF	TGTGCCAGCAGCTTAGCCACAGGAGGAACGCGGGAGCAGTACTTC
TRBJ1-1	TRBV20-1	many	TRBD1	CSAGDRGEWAFF	TGCAGTGCTGGGGACAGGGGAGAATGGGCTTTCTTT
TRBJ1-1	TRBV2	many	-	CASSSGRMNTEAFF	TGTGCCAGCAGTTCCGGACGTATGAACACTGAAGCTTTCTTT
TRBJ2-2	TRBV6-5	many	-	CASSYSTASGELFF	TGTGCCAGCAGTTACTCGACTGCCTCCGGGGAGCTGTTTTTT
TRBJ1-1	TRBV25-1	many	-	CASSAGHPEGTEAFF	TGTGCCAGCAGTGCGGGACACCCAGAGGGTACTGAAGCTTTCTTT
TRBJ1-1	TRBV6-5	many	-	CASRPRDTGRTEAFF	TGTGCCAGCAGGCCGAGGGACACCGGGCGCACTGAAGCTTTCTTT
TRBJ1-5	TRBV20-1	many	-	CSAQQGNQPQHF	TGCAGTGCGCAACAAGGCAATCAGCCCCAGCATTTT